Shown below are 14 T cell receptor beta chains from a single sample sequenced in a study of blood T cell repertoires in COVID-19 (dated by TCRdb to about 2020). Preparation of the library involved the immunoSEQ multiplex PCR assay. TCRdb took over this immuneACCESS table, retaining in-frame rearrangements with V and J assigned. Such tables are incomplete; in checked studies, under half of the missing clones stem from an unresolved V gene, and the remainder is unexplained. The sample table contains approximately 170,000 clones; only one count was recorded for roughly 86% of them. The ten largest clones capture roughly 3.3% of the sample. Material for sequencing was peripheral blood. The receptors derive from a man between 65 and 85 years old with acute or convalescent COVID-19.

The DNA for the CDR3 is TGTGCCAGCAGTTACTCGACAGGTTATGGCTACACCTTC. The encoded protein is CASSYSTGYGYTF. The chain recombines TRBV6-5 with TRBJ1-2; possibly TRBD1 for D (6 bases). The ends were cut back, 0 bases at V and 5 bases at J, with 7 bases in the middle. The CDR3 extends over 13 amino acids. Germline values: CDR1 MNHEY, CDR2 SVGAGI.

CDR3 loop: CASRGKGAVEKLFF. CDR3 in DNA: TGTGCCAGCAGGGGGAAAGGGGCGGTTGAAAAACTGTTTTTT. The chain has TRBV6-5 and TRBJ1-4; possibly TRBD1 for D (5 bases). The CDR3 contains 14 residues. The germline CDR1 and CDR2 sequences are MNHEY and SVGAGI. Trimming removed 6 bases from V and 7 bases from J, with 15 bases in between.

The rearrangement joins TRBV3-1 (or the pseudogene TRBV3-2) to TRBJ1-5, with 10 bases that match TRBD1. Germline values: CDR1 LGHDT, CDR2 YNNKEL (reference sequence). This CDR3 has 16 residues. The ends lost 0 bases at V and 6 bases at J; junction bases unmatched: 5. The CDR3 nucleotides are TGTGCCAGCAGCCAAGAACAGGGACAGGGGTCTCAGCCCCAGCATTTT. This sequence encodes CASSQEQGQGSQPQHF.

V and J are TRBV5-4 and TRBJ2-1; D might be TRBD2 (5 bases). Trimming cost V 6 bases and J 7 bases, with 17 bases left between them. Germline V gene lookup returns CDR1 SGHNT and CDR2 YYREEE (reference sequence). The CDR3 loop spans 14 amino acids. CDR3 sequence: CASTSTLAGNEQFF. The CDR3 DNA reads as TGTGCCAGCACCTCAACCCTAGCTGGAAATGAGCAGTTCTTC.

The CDR3 nucleotides are TGCGCCAGCAGCCCTGGACAAATCGAGACCGGGGAGCTGTTTTTT. Encoded protein: CASSPGQIETGELFF. The V call is TRBV5-1, the J call TRBJ2-2; possibly TRBD1 for D (5 bases). The germline gives CDR1 SGHRS, CDR2 YFSETQ. CDR3 length: 15 residues. Trimming removed 4 bases at V and 5 bases at J, with 15 bases between.

The CDR3: CASSLRTGGMDYGYTF. CDR3 bases: TGTGCCAGCAGCCTACGGACAGGGGGAATGGACTATGGCTACACCTTC. This chain joins TRBV7-3 and TRBJ1-2, with TRBD1 identical over 10 bases. The CDR3 covers 16 residues. Germline V gene data show CDR1 as SGHTA and CDR2 as FQGTGA. V trimming: 5 bases; J trimming: 3 bases; junction bases outside the gene matches: 9.

The rearrangement links TRBV9 to TRBJ1-1; 7 bases line up with TRBD1. This CDR3 comprises 13 residues. V gave up 3 bases and J gave up 10 bases; unmatched junction bases: 9. CDR1 SGDLS and CDR2 YYNGEE come from the germline V gene. Here the CDR3 DNA reads TGTGCCAGCAGCGCGAGGACAGGAGGTCCAGCTTTCTTT. Translated, it gives CASSARTGGPAFF. Variable domain in full (rest from reference TRBV9 and TRBJ1-1): DSGVTQTPKHLITATGQRVTLRCSPRSGDLSVYWYQQSLDQGLQFLIQYYNGEERAKGNILERFSAQQFPDLHSELNLSSLELGDSALYFCASSARTGGPAFFGQGTRLTVV.

The chain couples TRBV19 to TRBJ1-2, with D possibly TRBD1 on 5 matching bases. The V gene's germline CDR1 is LNHDA and CDR2 SQIVND (reference sequence). The V end was cut by 3 bases, the J end by 4 bases, with 12 bases between. The CDR3 is made up of 14 amino acids. The CDR3: CASSMGGNGYGYTF. The CDR3, as DNA: TGTGCCAGTAGTATGGGGGGAAACGGCTATGGCTACACCTTC.

As concerns this clone: The junction does not match germline at one end; this may be a read error. Distinct nucleotide sequences in the sample also encode this CDR3. The chain uses TRBV4-1 and TRBJ2-7; maybe TRBD1 (5 bases). This CDR3 has 15 residues. Germline CDR1 and CDR2: MGHRA and YSYEKL. Here the CDR3 DNA reads TGCGCCAGTAGCCAAGATATCCCCAGGGTAAACGAGCAGTACTTC. Translation gives CASSQDIPRVNEQYF.

This rearrangement joins TRBV28 to TRBJ1-1; 7 bases are shared with TRBD1. V was pared by 5 bases and J by 5 bases, with 8 bases of the junction left unmatched. CDR1 and CDR2 (germline): MDHEN, SYDVKM. This CDR3 has 14 residues. In nucleotides, the CDR3 is TGTGCCAGCAGTCTTCGACAGGGTTCTACTGAAGCTTTCTTT. Amino acid sequence: CASSLRQGSTEAFF.

This clone was recorded a few times. The rearrangement joins TRBV29-1 to TRBJ1-2; TRBD1 matches 8 bases. The CDR3 loop spans 14 amino acids. Unmatched junction bases numbered 7, after V lost 5 bases and J lost 2 bases. Per the germline V gene, CDR1 is SQVTM and CDR2 is ANQGSEA. CDR3 sequence (DNA): TGCAGCGTTCAGACAGGGGCGTTGAACTATGGCTACACCTTC. It codes for CSVQTGALNYGYTF.

The V gene is TRBV28, the J gene TRBJ2-3; 11 nucleotides align to TRBD2. This CDR3 region has 14 residues. CDR1 MDHEN and CDR2 SYDVKM come from the germline V gene. Trimming took 5 bases from V and 3 from J; bases not matched to a gene: 1. The CDR3 DNA reads as TGTGCCAGCAGTCCTAGCGGGGGGACAGATACGCAGTATTTT. Translating it yields CASSPSGGTDTQYF.

The chain employs TRBV6-6 and TRBJ1-1, with a tentative D call TRBD1 (6 bases). The CDR3 runs to 13 residues. Germline CDR1 is MNHNY and CDR2 is SVGAGI (reference sequence). V was shortened by 2 bases and J by 3 bases, with 7 bases between the two germline ends. The CDR3: CASSYEGDTEAFF. CDR3 sequence (DNA): TGTGCCAGCAGTTACGAGGGGGACACTGAAGCTTTCTTT.

The rearrangement joins TRBV2 to TRBJ1-1; maybe TRBD1 (5 bases). V lost 6 bases and J lost 8, with 7 bases in between. The V gene's germline CDR1 is SNHLY and CDR2 FYNNEI. CDR3 length: 10 amino acids. The CDR3 bases are TGTGCCAGCAGATACAGGGAAGCTTTCTTT. Residues: CASRYREAFF.